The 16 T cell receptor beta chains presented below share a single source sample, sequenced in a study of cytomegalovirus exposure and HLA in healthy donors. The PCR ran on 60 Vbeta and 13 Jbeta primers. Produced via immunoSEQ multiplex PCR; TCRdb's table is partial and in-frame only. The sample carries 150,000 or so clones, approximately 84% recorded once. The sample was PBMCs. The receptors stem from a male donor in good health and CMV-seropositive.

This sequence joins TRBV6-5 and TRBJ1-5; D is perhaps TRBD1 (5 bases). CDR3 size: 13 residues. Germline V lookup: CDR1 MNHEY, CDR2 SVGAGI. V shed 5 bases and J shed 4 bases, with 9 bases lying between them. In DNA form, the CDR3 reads TGTGCCAGCAGTCGCACAGGTAATCAGCCCCAGCATTTT. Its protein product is CASSRTGNQPQHF.

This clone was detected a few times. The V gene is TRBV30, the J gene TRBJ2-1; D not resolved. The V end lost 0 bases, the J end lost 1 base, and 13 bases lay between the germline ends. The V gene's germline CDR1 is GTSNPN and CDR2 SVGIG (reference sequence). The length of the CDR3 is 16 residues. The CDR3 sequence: CAWSVLSDRSYNEQFF. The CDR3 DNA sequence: TGTGCCTGGAGTGTACTTTCCGATCGATCCTACAATGAGCAGTTCTTC. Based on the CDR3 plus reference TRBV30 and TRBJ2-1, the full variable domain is SQTIHQWPATLVQPVGSPLSLECTVEGTSNPNLYWYRQAAGRGLQLLFYSVGIGQISSEVPQNLSASRPQDRQFILSSKKLLLSDSGFYLCAWSVLSDRSYNEQFFGPGTRLTVL.

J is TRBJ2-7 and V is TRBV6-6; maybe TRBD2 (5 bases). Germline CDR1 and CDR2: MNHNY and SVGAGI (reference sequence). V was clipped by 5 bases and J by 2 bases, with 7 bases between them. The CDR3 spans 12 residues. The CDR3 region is CASSQEAYEQYF. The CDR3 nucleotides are TGTGCCAGCAGTCAGGAGGCCTACGAGCAGTACTTC.

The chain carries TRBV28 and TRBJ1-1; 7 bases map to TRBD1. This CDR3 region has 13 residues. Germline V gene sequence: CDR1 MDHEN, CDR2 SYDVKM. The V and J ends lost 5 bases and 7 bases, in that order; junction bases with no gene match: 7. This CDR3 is CASSLGQRLEAFF. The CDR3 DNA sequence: TGTGCCAGCAGTCTGGGACAGCGACTTGAAGCTTTCTTT.

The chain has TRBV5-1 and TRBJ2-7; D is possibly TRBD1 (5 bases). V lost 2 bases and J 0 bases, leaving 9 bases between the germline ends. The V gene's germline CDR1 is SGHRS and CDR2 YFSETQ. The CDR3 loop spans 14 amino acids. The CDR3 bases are TGCGCCAGCAGCTTTCAAGGGGTCTCCTACGAGCAGTACTTC. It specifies CASSFQGVSYEQYF.

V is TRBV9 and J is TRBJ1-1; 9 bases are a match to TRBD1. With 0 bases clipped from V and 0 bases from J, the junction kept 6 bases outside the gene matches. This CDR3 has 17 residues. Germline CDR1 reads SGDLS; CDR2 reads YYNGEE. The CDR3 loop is CASSVGTGGAMNTEAFF. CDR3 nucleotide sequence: TGTGCCAGCAGCGTAGGTACAGGGGGCGCGATGAACACTGAAGCTTTCTTT.

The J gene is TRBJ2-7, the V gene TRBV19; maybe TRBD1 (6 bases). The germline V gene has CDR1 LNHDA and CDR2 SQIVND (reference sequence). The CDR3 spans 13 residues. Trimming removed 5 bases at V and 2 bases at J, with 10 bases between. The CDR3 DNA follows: TGTGCCAGTAGTGGGAACAGGGCCTACGAGCAGTACTTC. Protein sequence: CASSGNRAYEQYF. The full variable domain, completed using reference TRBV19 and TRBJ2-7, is DGGITQSPKYLFRKEGQNVTLSCEQNLNHDAMYWYRQDPGQGLRLIYYSQIVNDFQKGDIAEGYSVSREKKESFPLTVTSAQKNPTAFYLCASSGNRAYEQYFGPGTRLTVT.

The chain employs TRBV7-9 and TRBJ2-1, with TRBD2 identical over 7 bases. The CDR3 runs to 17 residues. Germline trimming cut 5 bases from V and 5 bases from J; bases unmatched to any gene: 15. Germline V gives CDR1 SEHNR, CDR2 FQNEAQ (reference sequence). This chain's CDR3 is CASSKLQSGLQDNEQFF. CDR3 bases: TGTGCCAGCAGCAAACTCCAGTCGGGACTACAAGACAATGAGCAGTTCTTC.

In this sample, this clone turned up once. CDR3 sequence: CASSLAGGSSYEQYF. As DNA, the CDR3 is TGTGCCAGCAGCTTAGCGGGCGGGAGCTCCTACGAGCAGTACTTC. The V call is TRBV11-2, the J call TRBJ2-5, with 7 bases lining up with TRBD2. The DNA end is more similar to TRBJ2-7, so the J call may be wrong. CDR3 length equals 15 residues. Germline CDR1 reads SGHAT; CDR2 reads FQNNGV.

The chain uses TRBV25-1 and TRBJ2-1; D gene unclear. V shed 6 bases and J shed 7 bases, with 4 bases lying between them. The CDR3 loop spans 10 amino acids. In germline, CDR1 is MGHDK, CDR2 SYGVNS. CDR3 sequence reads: CASSLNEQFF. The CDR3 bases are TGTGCCAGCAGCCTAAATGAGCAGTTCTTC. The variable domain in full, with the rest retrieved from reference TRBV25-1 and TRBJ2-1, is EADIYQTPRYLVIGTGKKITLECSQTMGHDKMYWYQQDPGMELHLIHYSYGVNSTEKGDLSSESTVSRIRTEHFPLTLESARPSHTSQYLCASSLNEQFFGPGTRLTVL.

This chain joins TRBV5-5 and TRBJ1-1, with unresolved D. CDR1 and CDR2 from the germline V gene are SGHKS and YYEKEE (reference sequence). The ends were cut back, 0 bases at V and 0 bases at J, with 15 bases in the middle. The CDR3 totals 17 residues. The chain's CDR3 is CASSLAPGGVMNTEAFF. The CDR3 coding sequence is TGTGCCAGCAGCTTGGCGCCAGGAGGTGTCATGAACACTGAAGCTTTCTTT.

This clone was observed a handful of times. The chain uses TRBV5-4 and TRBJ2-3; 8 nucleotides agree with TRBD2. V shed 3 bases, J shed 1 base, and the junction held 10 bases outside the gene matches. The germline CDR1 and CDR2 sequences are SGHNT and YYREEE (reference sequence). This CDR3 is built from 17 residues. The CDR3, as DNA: TGTGCCAGCAGCTCCGGGGGGATAGCGGGACGCACAGATACGCAGTATTTT. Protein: CASSSGGIAGRTDTQYF.

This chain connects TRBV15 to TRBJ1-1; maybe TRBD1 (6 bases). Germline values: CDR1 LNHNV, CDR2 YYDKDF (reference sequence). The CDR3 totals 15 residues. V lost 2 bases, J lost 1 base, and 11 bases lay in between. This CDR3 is CATSRNRAANTEAFF. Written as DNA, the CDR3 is TGTGCCACCAGCAGAAACAGGGCAGCGAACACTGAAGCTTTCTTT.

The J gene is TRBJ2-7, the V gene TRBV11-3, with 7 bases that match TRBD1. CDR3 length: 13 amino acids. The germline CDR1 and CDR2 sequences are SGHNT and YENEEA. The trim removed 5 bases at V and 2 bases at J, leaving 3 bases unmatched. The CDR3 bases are TGTGCCAGCAGCCCAGGGACAGCCTACGAGCAGTACTTC. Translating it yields CASSPGTAYEQYF.

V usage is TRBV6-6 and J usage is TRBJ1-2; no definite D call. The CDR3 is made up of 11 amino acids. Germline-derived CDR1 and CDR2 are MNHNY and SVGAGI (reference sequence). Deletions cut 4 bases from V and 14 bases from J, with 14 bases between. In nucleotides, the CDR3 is TGTGCCAGCAGTTCGGAGACTACGGGAACCTTC. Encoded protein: CASSSETTGTF.

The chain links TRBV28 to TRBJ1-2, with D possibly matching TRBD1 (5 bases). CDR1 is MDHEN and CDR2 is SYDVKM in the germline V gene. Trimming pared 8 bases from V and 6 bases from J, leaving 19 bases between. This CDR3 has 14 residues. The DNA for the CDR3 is TGTGCCAGCGCCCCGCCGTCAGGGCGGAATGGCTACACCTTC. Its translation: CASAPPSGRNGYTF.